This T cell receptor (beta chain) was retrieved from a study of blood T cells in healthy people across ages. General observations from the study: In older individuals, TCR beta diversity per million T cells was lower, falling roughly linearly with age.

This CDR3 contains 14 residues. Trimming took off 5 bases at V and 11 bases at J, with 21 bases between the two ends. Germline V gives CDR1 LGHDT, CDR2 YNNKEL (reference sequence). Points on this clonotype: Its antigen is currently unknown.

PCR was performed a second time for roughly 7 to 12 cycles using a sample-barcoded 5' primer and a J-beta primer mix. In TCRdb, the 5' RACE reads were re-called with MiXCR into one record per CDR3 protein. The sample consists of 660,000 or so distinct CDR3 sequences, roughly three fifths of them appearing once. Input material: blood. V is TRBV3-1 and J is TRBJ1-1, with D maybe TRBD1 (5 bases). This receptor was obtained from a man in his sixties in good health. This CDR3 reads CASSSPNGTRRAFF. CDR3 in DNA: TGTGCCAGCAGCTCACCTAATGGGACTCGTAGGGCTTTCTTT.